The rows below give T cell receptor beta chains drawn from one sample of a study of T cell responses to AZD1222 COVID-19 vaccine. Using immunoSEQ multiplex PCR, the repertoire was profiled, and TCRdb retains in-frame clones only, with some absent. Of approximately 120,000 clones in the sample, around 92% were seen once. Sequenced material: peripheral blood, taken on day 0 of AZD1222 vaccination. The receptors here all came from an adult in good health. CDR3s include the opening cysteine and the closing phenylalanine or tryptophan. The order of the fields is D gene, CDR3 length, V gene, J gene, CDR3 protein, CDR3 DNA. The D gene is left open where the match is weak.

NA	12	TRBV6-5	TRBJ1-3	CASRNSGNTIYF	TGTGCCAGCAGAAACAGTGGAAACACCATATATTTT
NA	14	TRBV9	TRBJ2-2	CASSTQPNTGELFF	TGTGCCAGCAGCACCCAACCAAACACCGGGGAGCTGTTTTTT
NA	11	TRBV3-1/TRBV3-2	TRBJ2-7	CASSRGLEQYF	TGTGCCAGCAGCCGAGGGCTAGAGCAGTACTTC
NA	11	TRBV19	TRBJ2-4	CASHGRFDQYF	TGTGCCAGCCATGGGCGTTTTGACCAGTACTTC
NA	13	TRBV5-4	TRBJ2-1	CASSLTTRNEQFF	TGTGCCAGCAGCTTGACGACGCGCAATGAGCAGTTCTTC
TRBD2	18	TRBV2	TRBJ2-3	CASSEATYSGRATDTQYF	TGTGCCAGCAGTGAAGCGACGTATAGCGGGAGAGCGACAGATACGCAGTATTTT
TRBD2	15	TRBV7-9	TRBJ2-1	CASSFGGSSYNEQFF	TGTGCCAGCAGCTTTGGCGGGAGCTCCTACAATGAGCAGTTCTTC
NA	15	TRBV7-9	TRBJ1-3	CASSSGQISGNTIYF	TGTGCCAGCAGCTCGGGACAAATCTCTGGAAACACCATATATTTT
NA	13	TRBV13	TRBJ2-7	CASSSDPPREQYF	TGTGCCAGCAGTTCCGACCCCCCACGAGAGCAGTACTTC
TRBD2	15	TRBV7-7	TRBJ2-1	CASSRGLAGTNEQFF	TGTGCCAGCAGCAGAGGACTAGCGGGAACCAATGAGCAGTTCTTC